This T cell receptor beta chain was identified in a study of T cells in localized non-small cell lung cancer. The CDR3 contains 14 residues. Germline CDR1 SGHVS, CDR2 FNYEAQ. J lost 4 bases, V lost 4 bases, and 4 bases had no gene match. Points from the study as a whole: Researchers found a median approximately 55 of the top 100 tumor clones in adjacent lung. Peak T cell clonality was found in uninvolved adjacent lung, exceeding tumor. Multi-region tumor sequencing was not done, so intratumor heterogeneity could not be excluded. With higher T cell density in blood came longer overall survival.

Produced via immunoSEQ multiplex PCR; TCRdb's table is partial and in-frame only. The sample has around 35,000 clones, approximately 88% seen once; the top ten hold about 7.2%. With respect to this clone: Its antigen is unidentified.

The receptor comes from a woman aged 35 to 69 with stage I lung adenocarcinoma. The chain recombines TRBV7-6 with TRBJ2-7; 10 nucleotides line up with TRBD1. The material was peripheral blood, obtained before any cancer treatment. The CDR3 reads CASSSRDRGYEQYF. In nucleotides, the CDR3 is TGTGCCAGCAGCTCCCGGGACAGGGGTTACGAGCAGTACTTC. Using reference TRBV7-6 and TRBJ2-7 for the parts outside the CDR3, the full variable domain is GAGVSQSPRYKVTKRGQDVALRCDPISGHVSLYWYRQALGQGPEFLTYFNYEAQQDKSGLPNDRFSAERPEGSISTLTIQRTEQRDSAMYRCASSSRDRGYEQYFGPGTRLTVT.